Detailed here is one T cell receptor beta chain. This entry belongs to a study of CD8+CD57+ T cells in acquired aplastic anemia. Overall study context: Yields of DNA that came from sorted CD4+ and CD8+ cells averaged roughly 3 ug.

The CDR3 contains 17 residues. The V gene's germline CDR1 is KGHSH and CDR2 LQKENI. J was trimmed by 0 bases and V by 2 bases; bases with no gene match: 9. Individuals selected for sequencing had exhibited CD8+CD57+ cell expansion on flow cytometry. None of the patients had been given any therapy when their blood was sampled. Template material for TCR beta VDJ and CDR3 profiling consisted of genomic DNA. Each CDR3 protein is one row after TCRdb ran MiXCR on the reads. The data contain about 240,000 distinct CDR3 sequences, about 44% of them singletons. This rearrangement joins TRBV18 to TRBJ1-1, with 7 bases that match TRBD1. Sample: sorted CD4+, CD8+, or CD8+CD57+ T cells (not recorded which) from PBMCs. The clonotype comes from a human donor with aplastic anemia. The CDR3, as DNA: TGTGCCAGCTCACCAGTGGAAGCCGGGACAGTGAACACTGAAGCTTTCTTT. Its translation: CASSPVEAGTVNTEAFF.